Presented here are 16 T cell receptor beta chains from one specimen sequenced in a study of blood T cell repertoires in COVID-19. Produced via immunoSEQ multiplex PCR; TCRdb's table is partial and in-frame only. Of 180,000 or so clones in the sample, approximately 85% are singletons; the top ten hold 10% to 11%. Sequencing was done on a sample of peripheral blood. Source of these receptors: a human donor with active or convalescent COVID-19. The donor label of this sample is uncertain.

The V call is TRBV10-1, the J call TRBJ2-2; D is uncertain. CDR1 WNHNN and CDR2 SYGVQD come from the germline V gene (reference sequence). Trimming left V 1 base short and J 4 bases short, with 4 bases between. The CDR3 sequence is 13 residues long. CDR3 in amino acids: CASSEFGTGELFF. CDR3 in DNA: TGCGCCAGCAGTGAGTTCGGCACCGGGGAGCTGTTTTTT.

This clone has only one observation. This chain joins TRBV19 and TRBJ1-2; a possible D gene is TRBD1 (6 bases). Germline-derived CDR1 and CDR2 are LNHDA and SQIVND (reference sequence). Trimming removed 2 bases at V and 4 bases at J, with 14 bases between. This CDR3 region has 15 residues. The CDR3 spells CASSIRTGNLYGYTF. CDR3 coding DNA: TGTGCCAGTAGTATAAGAACAGGGAACCTCTATGGCTACACCTTC.

The chain recombines TRBV4-3 with TRBJ1-1; 9 bases match TRBD1. J gave up 3 bases and V 2 bases, and 4 bases lay outside the gene matches. Germline V gives CDR1 LGHNA, CDR2 YSLEER. The CDR3 totals 15 residues. CDR3 amino acids: CASSQRTGVDTEAFF. Written as DNA, the CDR3 is TGCGCCAGCAGCCAAAGGACAGGGGTTGACACTGAAGCTTTCTTT.

The chain couples TRBV5-4 to TRBJ2-1; the match to TRBD2 covers 9 bases. The CDR3 sequence is 16 residues long. With 3 bases clipped from V and 4 bases from J, the junction kept 8 bases outside the gene matches. Germline values: CDR1 SGHNT, CDR2 YYREEE (reference sequence). The CDR3 sequence is CASSSLLAGQYNEQFF. The CDR3 bases are TGTGCCAGCAGCTCCCTACTAGCGGGCCAATACAATGAGCAGTTCTTC.

The chain has TRBV7-2 and TRBJ2-7; 10 nucleotides agree with TRBD2. V shed 6 bases and J 2 bases; nucleotides not matched to a gene: 13. The CDR3 runs to 17 residues. Germline loops: CDR1 SGHTA, CDR2 FQGNSA. CDR3 nucleotide sequence: TGTGCCAGCAGAAAAAGTAGCGGGGGGCCCCGCCCCTACGAGCAGTACTTC. The encoded protein is CASRKSSGGPRPYEQYF.

This clone was recorded only once. The V gene is TRBV20-1, the J gene TRBJ2-7, with D tentatively TRBD2 (7 bases). Germline V gene data show CDR1 as DFQATT and CDR2 as SNEGSKA (reference sequence). This CDR3 is 14 amino acids long. Trimming shortened V by 3 bases and J by 6 bases, and 18 bases separated the two germline ends. The CDR3 reads CSASNLGGPGEQYF. The CDR3 DNA reads TGCAGTGCTAGTAATCTCGGGGGGCCGGGCGAGCAGTACTTC.

The genes are TRBV6-1 and TRBJ1-3, with 8 bases fitting TRBD1. With V trimmed by 0 bases and J by 3 bases, 4 bases remained unmatched. The CDR3 consists of 16 residues. Looked up from germline, CDR1 is MNHNS and CDR2 is SASEGT. The CDR3 loop reads CASSEAQGAYGNTIYF. The CDR3 region has the DNA TGTGCCAGCAGTGAAGCGCAGGGGGCGTATGGAAACACCATATATTTT.

V is TRBV27 and J is TRBJ2-1, with 12 bases matching TRBD2. Germline V gene sequence: CDR1 MNHEY, CDR2 SMNVEV (reference sequence). This CDR3 region has 16 residues. V shed 5 bases, J shed 8 bases, and the junction held 10 bases outside the gene matches. The DNA of the CDR3 is TGTGCCAGCAGTCCCAAGACTAGCGGGAGTGACGATGAGCAGTTCTTC. Protein product: CASSPKTSGSDDEQFF.

The rearrangement links TRBV18 to TRBJ2-3; D remains ambiguous. Germline V gene sequence: CDR1 KGHSH, CDR2 LQKENI. CDR3 length: 14 residues. The V gene lost 2 bases and the J gene lost 2 bases, with 8 bases spanning the gap. CDR3 sequence (DNA): TGTGCCAGCTCACCAGAGATATTCACAGATACGCAGTATTTT. It specifies CASSPEIFTDTQYF.

This chain connects TRBV2 to TRBJ1-1; D unclear. V lost 9 bases and J 0 bases, leaving 11 bases between the germline ends. There are 13 residues in the CDR3. Germline CDR1 SNHLY, CDR2 FYNNEI. In DNA form, the CDR3 reads TGTGCCAGTCGGGGTACTCTGAACACTGAAGCTTTCTTT. Its translation: CASRGTLNTEAFF.

This chain connects TRBV5-6 to TRBJ1-2, with 8 bases that match TRBD1. Unmatched junction bases numbered 4, after V lost 5 bases and J lost 7 bases. The CDR3 loop spans 12 amino acids. Germline values: CDR1 SGHDT, CDR2 YYEEEE. The CDR3 coding sequence is TGTGCCAGCAGTCGAACAGGGGGTGGCTACACCTTC. Protein sequence: CASSRTGGGYTF.

The chain combines TRBV9 with TRBJ1-2; D may be TRBD1 (6 bases). The CDR3 extends over 16 amino acids. Trimming left V 1 base short and J 2 bases short, with 15 bases between. CDR1 SGDLS and CDR2 YYNGEE come from the germline V gene. The CDR3 protein is CASSVLGAGKNYGYTF. The CDR3 coding sequence is TGTGCCAGCAGCGTACTGGGGGCAGGGAAGAACTATGGCTACACCTTC.

The table lists this clone with a few counts. The same CDR3 also results from other DNA sequences found in this sample. The J gene is TRBJ1-1, the V gene TRBV2; perhaps TRBD1 as D (6 bases). Trimming cost V 3 bases and J 3 bases, with 11 bases left between them. The germline V gene has CDR1 SNHLY and CDR2 FYNNEI. The CDR3 runs 14 residues. CDR3: CASSDPTGYTEAFF. CDR3 nucleotide sequence: TGTGCCAGCAGTGACCCCACAGGGTACACTGAAGCTTTCTTT.

This chain joins TRBV27 and TRBJ1-2; 8 positions match TRBD1. The CDR3 sequence is 15 residues long. With V trimmed by 6 bases and J by 4 bases, 10 bases remained unmatched. Germline CDR1 MNHEY, CDR2 SMNVEV (reference sequence). For the CDR3, the DNA is TGTGCCAGCAGCAGACAGGGGAGTTTCGGCTATGGCTACACCTTC. This gives the protein CASSRQGSFGYGYTF.

The J gene is TRBJ2-1, the V gene TRBV7-2; the match to TRBD2 covers 9 bases. The CDR3 loop spans 13 amino acids. Germline values: CDR1 SGHTA, CDR2 FQGNSA. V shed 8 bases and J 2 bases; nucleotides not matched to a gene: 1. The CDR3 region has the DNA TGTGCCAGCGAGCGGGGGGCCTACAATGAGCAGTTCTTC. Translating it yields CASERGAYNEQFF.

The V and J genes are TRBV7-2 and TRBJ2-3; 9 bases are shared with TRBD2. V was clipped by 1 base and J by 2 bases; unmatched bases: 4. CDR1 and CDR2 from the germline V gene are SGHTA and FQGNSA. The CDR3 consists of 16 residues. The CDR3 here is CASSLVLAGATDTQYF. CDR3 nucleotides: TGTGCCAGCAGCTTAGTATTAGCGGGGGCCACAGATACGCAGTATTTT.